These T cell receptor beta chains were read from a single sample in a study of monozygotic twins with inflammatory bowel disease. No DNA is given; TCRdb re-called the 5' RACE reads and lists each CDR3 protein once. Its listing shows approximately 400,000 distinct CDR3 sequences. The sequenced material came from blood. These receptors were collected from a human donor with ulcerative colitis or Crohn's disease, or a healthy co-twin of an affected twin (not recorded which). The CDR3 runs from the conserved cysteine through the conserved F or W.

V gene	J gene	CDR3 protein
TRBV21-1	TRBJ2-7	CASRVVIWQQQYF
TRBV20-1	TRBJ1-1	CSARFGQLNTEAFF
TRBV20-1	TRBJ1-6	CSAGSSYNSPLHF
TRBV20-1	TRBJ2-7	CSARGGRGEGYEQYF
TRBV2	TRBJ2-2	CASSEKTRSWNTGELFF
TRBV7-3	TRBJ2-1	CASSLRAYGSYNEQFF
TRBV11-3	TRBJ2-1	CASSLTGVGPNEQFF
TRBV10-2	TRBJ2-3	CASRLQDLTQYF
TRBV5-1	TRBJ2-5	CASSLVGRNQETQYF
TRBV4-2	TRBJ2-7	CASSQDTSSGGLSYEQYF
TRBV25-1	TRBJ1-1	CASENTGRSTEAFF
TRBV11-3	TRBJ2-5	CASSSGGLGGQETQYF
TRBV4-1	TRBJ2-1	CASSRIALLSSYNEQFF
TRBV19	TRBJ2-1	CASSIAGGPSNEQFF
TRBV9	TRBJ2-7	CASSVGDRPYEQYF
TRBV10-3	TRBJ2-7	CAIMGPEGGVYEQYF
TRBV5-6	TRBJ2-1	CASSWGTPAHYNEQFF
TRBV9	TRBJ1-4	CASSETTKTNEKLFF
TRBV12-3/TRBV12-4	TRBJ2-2	CASSPYSGELFF
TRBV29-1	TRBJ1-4	CSVYIRGGIVSNEKLFF
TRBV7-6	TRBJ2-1	CASSAGLAASSYNEQFF
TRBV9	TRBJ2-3	CASSVRGGITDTQYF
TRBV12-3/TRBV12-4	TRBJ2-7	CASSRTGTGTFGQYF
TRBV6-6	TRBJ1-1	CASSYGSRTEAFF
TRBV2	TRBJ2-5	CASSELMAQETQYF
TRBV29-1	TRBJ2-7	CSVVPAGVYEQYF
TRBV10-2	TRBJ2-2	CASTDLGGTGELFF
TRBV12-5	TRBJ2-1	CASGPTPTGSEQFF
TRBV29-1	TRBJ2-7	CSVDGAGGSYEQYF
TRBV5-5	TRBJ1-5	CASSSGPKTGSNQPQHF